This TCR beta chain was recovered during a study of CD8+ T cells in alopecia areata. Across the study: Twice a day, 5 to 10 mg of oral tofacitinib was administered to treated patients. Findings and limits, study-wide: Among the 100 top clones, expanded CD8+ clones, like scalp clonality, were significantly decreased by tofacitinib. Among the cells sequenced in scalp samples are also the resident alphabeta T cells of normal skin. As there was one nonresponder, how baseline CD8+ expansion relates to response remains uncertain.

Treatment reported: oral pan-JAK inhibitor, 5-10 mg twice daily. Once RNA had been extracted, it was reverse transcribed into cDNA to act as the sequencing template. Assay used: immunoSEQ multiplex PCR; TCRdb lists only in-frame clones, some missing. The profile shows 180,000 or so clones, around 49% of them singletons. With regard to this clone: What it binds is not known.

The germline V gene has CDR1 MGHDK and CDR2 SYGVNS. The CDR3 has 14 residues. Trimming removed 3 bases at V and 6 bases at J, with 9 bases between. The sample was CD8+ T cells sorted from blood, taken around week 53, from a patient treated with tofacitinib. The chain employs TRBV25-1 and TRBJ1-6; D remains unclear. This TCR was recovered from a human donor with alopecia areata. The CDR3 protein is CASSEDRGNSPLHF. The DNA for the CDR3 is TGTGCCAGCAGTGAGGACCGAGGTAATTCACCCCTCCACTTT.